This T cell receptor beta chain was captured by sequencing in a study of regulatory T cells in long-lasting Graves disease. The time point is: persistent/refractory GD, antithyroid drugs over 5 years with positive TRAb. The authors made the TCR library using RNA they extracted from PBMCs. Researchers made TCR beta libraries by using iRepertoire HTBI primers and running Arm-PCR on CDR3 regions. TCRdb fed the multiplex PCR reads into MiXCR, producing one record per CDR3 protein. The sample consists of fewer than 600,000 distinct CDR3 sequences, 20% to 25% of them appearing once. The V gene's germline CDR1 is SGHDN and CDR2 FVKESK. The V end lost 3 bases, the J end lost 2 bases, and 11 bases lay between the germline ends. This CDR3 is built from 14 residues.

The sequencing used peripheral blood mononuclear cells (PBMCs), collected when the disease was refractory, from a patient treated with antithyroid drugs. This clonotype originated in a female donor with Graves disease. The chain recombines TRBV14 with TRBJ2-7; perhaps TRBD2 as D (5 bases). The DNA of the CDR3 is TGTGCCAGCAGCCAGGAGACGGGGACCTACGAGCAGTACTTC. Its translation: CASSQETGTYEQYF.